The source of this T cell receptor beta chain is a study of early T cells in non-severe SARS-CoV-2 infection. Germline CDR1 SGHDT, CDR2 YYEEEE. This CDR3 region has 14 residues. V lost 3 bases to trimming and J lost 1 base, with 7 bases between them. Using its own MiXCR run on the 5' RACE reads, TCRdb lists one record per CDR3 protein. The repertoire includes 50,000 to 60,000 distinct CDR3 sequences, under 8.5% of them detected once, and roughly 5% sits in the top ten. This clonotype was recorded a few times. The chain couples TRBV5-6 to TRBJ2-2; weak D call: TRBD1 (5 bases). This clonotype was sampled from an adult who was a healthcare worker with PCR-confirmed SARS-CoV-2 infection or an uninfected control (not recorded which). This specimen was whole blood, taken at baseline. The CDR3 DNA reads as TGTGCCAGCAGCTCCGGACAGAACACCGGGGAGCTGTTTTTT. It yields the protein CASSSGQNTGELFF.